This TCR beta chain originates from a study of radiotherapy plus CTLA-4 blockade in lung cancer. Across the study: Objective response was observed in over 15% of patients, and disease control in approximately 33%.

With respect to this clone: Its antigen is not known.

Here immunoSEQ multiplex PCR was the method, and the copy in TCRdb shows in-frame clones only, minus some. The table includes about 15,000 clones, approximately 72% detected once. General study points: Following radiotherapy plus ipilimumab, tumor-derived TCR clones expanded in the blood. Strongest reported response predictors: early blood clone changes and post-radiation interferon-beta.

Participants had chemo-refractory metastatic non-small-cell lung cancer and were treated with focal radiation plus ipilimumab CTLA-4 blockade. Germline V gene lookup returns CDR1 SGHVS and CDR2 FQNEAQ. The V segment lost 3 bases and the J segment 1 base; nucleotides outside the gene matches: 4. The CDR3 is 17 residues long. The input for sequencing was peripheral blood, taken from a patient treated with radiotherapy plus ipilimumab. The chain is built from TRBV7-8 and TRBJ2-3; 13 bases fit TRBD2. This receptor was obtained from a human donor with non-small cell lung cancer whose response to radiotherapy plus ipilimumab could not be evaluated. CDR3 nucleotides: TGTGCCAGCAGCTTGGGACTAGCGGGGCGGGGCACAGATACGCAGTATTTT. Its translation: CASSLGLAGRGTDTQYF. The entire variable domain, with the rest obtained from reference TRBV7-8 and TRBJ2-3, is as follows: GAGVSQSPRYKVAKRGQDVALRCDPISGHVSLFWYQQALGQGPEFLTYFQNEAQLDKSGLPSDRFFAERPEGSVSTLKIQRTQQEDSAVYLCASSLGLAGRGTDTQYFGPGTRLTVL.